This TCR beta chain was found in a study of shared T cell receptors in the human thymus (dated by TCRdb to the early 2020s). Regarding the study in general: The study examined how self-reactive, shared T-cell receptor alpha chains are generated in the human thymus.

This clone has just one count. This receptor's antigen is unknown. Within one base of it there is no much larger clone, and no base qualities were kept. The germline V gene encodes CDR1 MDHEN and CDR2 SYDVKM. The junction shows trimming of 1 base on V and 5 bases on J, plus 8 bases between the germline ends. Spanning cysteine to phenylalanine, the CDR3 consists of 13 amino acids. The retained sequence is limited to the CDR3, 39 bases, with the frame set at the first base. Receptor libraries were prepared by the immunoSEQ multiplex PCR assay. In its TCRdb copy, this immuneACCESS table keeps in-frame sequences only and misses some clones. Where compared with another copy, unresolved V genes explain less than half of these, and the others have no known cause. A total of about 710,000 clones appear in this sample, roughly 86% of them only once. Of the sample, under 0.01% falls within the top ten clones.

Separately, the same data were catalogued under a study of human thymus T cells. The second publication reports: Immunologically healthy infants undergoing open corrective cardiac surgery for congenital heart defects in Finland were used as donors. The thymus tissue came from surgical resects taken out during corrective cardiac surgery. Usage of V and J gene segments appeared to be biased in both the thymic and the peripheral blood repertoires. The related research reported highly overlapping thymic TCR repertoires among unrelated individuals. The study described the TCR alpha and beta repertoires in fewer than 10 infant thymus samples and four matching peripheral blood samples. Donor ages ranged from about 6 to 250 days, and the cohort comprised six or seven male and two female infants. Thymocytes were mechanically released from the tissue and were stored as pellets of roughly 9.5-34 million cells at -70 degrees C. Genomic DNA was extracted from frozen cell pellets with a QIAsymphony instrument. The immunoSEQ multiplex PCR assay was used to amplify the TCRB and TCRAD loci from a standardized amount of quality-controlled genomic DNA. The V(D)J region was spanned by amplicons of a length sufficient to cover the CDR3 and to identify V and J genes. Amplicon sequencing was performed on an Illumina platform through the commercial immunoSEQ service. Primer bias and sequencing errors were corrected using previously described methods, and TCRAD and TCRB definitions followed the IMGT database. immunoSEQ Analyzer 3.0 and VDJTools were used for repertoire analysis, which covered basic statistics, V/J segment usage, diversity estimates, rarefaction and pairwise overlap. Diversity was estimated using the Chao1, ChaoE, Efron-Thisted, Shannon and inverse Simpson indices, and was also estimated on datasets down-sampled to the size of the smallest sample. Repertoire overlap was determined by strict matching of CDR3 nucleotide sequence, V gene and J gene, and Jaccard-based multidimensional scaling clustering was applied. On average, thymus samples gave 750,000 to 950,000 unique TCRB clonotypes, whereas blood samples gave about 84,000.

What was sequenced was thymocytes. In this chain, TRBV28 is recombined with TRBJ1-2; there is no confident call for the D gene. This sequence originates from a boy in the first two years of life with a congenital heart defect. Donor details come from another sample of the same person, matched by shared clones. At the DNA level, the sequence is TGTGCCAGCAGTTTATTAAACAGTTATGGCTACACCTTC. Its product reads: CASSLLNSYGYTF.